This TCR beta chain was observed in a study of CXCR3-negative and CXCR3-positive naive CD8 T cells. The CDR3 is 14 residues long. CDR1 is MNHNY, CDR2 SVGAGI, per germline (reference sequence). It was by 5' RACE with UMI labels that the TRB cDNA libraries were prepared. Each CDR3 protein gets one entry in TCRdb, which reprocessed the 5' RACE reads and gives no DNA. The sample totals about 120,000 distinct CDR3 sequences; its top ten clones hold about 0.3%. This chain uses TRBV6-6 with TRBJ1-4; the D call of TRBD1 rests on TCRdb alone, since no DNA is present to check it. This sequence originates from a human donor in good health. Some clones in this sample may be carry-over from other donors' samples. The specimen was naive CXCR3- CD8+ T cells from blood. The subset here: CD45RO-CCR7+CD27+CD95- naive CD8+ T cells lacking CXCR3 (TNR3-). The CDR3 sequence is CASSQQGGFEKLFF.